Each of the 4 T cell receptor beta chains below was sequenced from the same sample in a study of cytomegalovirus exposure and HLA in healthy donors (dated by TCRdb to about 2017). Receptors were amplified or captured by the immunoSEQ multiplex PCR assay. A mixture of 60 forward primers for TCR Vbeta segments and 13 reverse primers for TCR Jbeta segments was used in the multiplex PCR. TCRdb's version of the immuneACCESS table is confined to in-frame rearrangements and falls short of the full clone set. An unresolved V gene accounts for under half of the shortfall where checked; the remainder is of unknown origin. The table for this sample lists under 200,000 clones; 60% to 80% of them were counted only once. The ten largest clones take up 8.5% to 10% of the sample. Source material: PBMCs. These receptors originate from a man aged 18 to 29 in good health and CMV-seropositive.

The chain employs TRBV7-6 and TRBJ2-5, with 7 nucleotides matching TRBD2. The CDR3 covers 16 residues. Germline loops: CDR1 SGHVS, CDR2 FNYEAQ. The junction had 11 bases not matched to a gene; V was cut back by 5 bases and J by 2 bases. Written as DNA, the CDR3 is TGTGCCAGCAGCCCAGGCACTGGGGGGGATCAAGAGACCCAGTACTTC. It is translated as CASSPGTGGDQETQYF.

The J gene is TRBJ2-1, the V gene TRBV15; D may be TRBD2 (6 bases). The germline V gene has CDR1 LNHNV and CDR2 YYDKDF (reference sequence). V lost 3 bases, J lost 0 bases, and 12 bases lay in between. The CDR3 loop spans 16 amino acids. CDR3: CATSSYSGSSYNEQFF. CDR3 in DNA: TGTGCCACCAGCAGTTATAGCGGTAGCTCCTACAATGAGCAGTTCTTC.

The chain has TRBV5-6 and TRBJ2-5; 7 nucleotides line up with TRBD1. J lost 5 bases, V lost 1 base, and 5 bases had no gene match. This CDR3 has 14 amino acids. The germline V gene encodes CDR1 SGHDT and CDR2 YYEEEE. CDR3 nucleotide sequence: TGTGCCAGCAGCTTGTACAGGGGCTCGGAGACCCAGTACTTC. Amino acid sequence: CASSLYRGSETQYF.

The chain links TRBV7-9 to TRBJ1-2; the match to TRBD1 covers 7 bases. The V gene's germline CDR1 is SEHNR and CDR2 FQNEAQ (reference sequence). The CDR3 totals 14 residues. Trimming cost V 2 bases and J 8 bases; bases outside gene matches: 8. In nucleotides, the CDR3 is TGTGCCAGCAGCTTATCGACAGGGCACCAAGGCTACACCTTC. As protein: CASSLSTGHQGYTF.